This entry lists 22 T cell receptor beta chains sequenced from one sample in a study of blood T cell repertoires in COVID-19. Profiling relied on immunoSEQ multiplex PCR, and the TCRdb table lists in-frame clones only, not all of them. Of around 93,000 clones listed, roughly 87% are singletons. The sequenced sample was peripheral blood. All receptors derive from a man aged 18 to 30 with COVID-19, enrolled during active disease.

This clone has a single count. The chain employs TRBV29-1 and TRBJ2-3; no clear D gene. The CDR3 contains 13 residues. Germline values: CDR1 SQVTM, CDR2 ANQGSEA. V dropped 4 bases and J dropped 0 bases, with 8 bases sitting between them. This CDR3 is CSVVLQSTDTQYF. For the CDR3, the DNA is TGCAGCGTTGTCTTACAAAGCACAGATACGCAGTATTTT.

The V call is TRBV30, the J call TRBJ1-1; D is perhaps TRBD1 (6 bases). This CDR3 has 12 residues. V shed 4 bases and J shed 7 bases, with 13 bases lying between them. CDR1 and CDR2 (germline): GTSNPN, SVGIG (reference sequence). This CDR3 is CAWKQGGYEAFF. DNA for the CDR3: TGTGCCTGGAAACAGGGCGGGTATGAAGCTTTCTTT.

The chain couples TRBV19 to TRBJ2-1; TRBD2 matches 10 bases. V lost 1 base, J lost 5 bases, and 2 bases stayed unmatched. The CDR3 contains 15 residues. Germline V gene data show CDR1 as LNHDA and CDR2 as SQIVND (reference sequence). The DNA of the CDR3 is TGTGCCAGTAGTATAGCAGCGGGGGGGAACAATGAGCAGTTCTTC. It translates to CASSIAAGGNNEQFF. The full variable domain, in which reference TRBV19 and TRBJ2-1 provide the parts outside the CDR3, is DGGITQSPKYLFRKEGQNVTLSCEQNLNHDAMYWYRQDPGQGLRLIYYSQIVNDFQKGDIAEGYSVSREKKESFPLTVTSAQKNPTAFYLCASSIAAGGNNEQFFGPGTRLTVL.

For the CDR3, the DNA is TGTGCCAGCAGCCCTCTCAGGGGGCAGGAGGATCAGCCCCAGCATTTT. This translates into CASSPLRGQEDQPQHF. This chain connects TRBV7-9 to TRBJ1-5; the match to TRBD1 covers 8 bases. The CDR3 extends over 16 amino acids. Germline V gene data show CDR1 as SEHNR and CDR2 as FQNEAQ (reference sequence). V was clipped by 5 bases and J by 5 bases; unmatched bases: 11.

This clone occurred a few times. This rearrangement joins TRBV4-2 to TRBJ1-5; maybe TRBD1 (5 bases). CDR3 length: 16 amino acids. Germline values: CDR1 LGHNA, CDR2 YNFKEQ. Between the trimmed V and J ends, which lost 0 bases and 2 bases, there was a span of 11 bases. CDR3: CASSQDFRVGNQPQHF. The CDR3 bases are TGTGCCAGCAGCCAAGATTTCAGGGTTGGCAATCAGCCCCAGCATTTT.

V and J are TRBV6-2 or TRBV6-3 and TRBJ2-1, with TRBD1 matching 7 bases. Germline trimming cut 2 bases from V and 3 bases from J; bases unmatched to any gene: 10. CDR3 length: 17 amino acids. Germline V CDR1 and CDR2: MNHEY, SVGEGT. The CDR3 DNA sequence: TGTGCCAGCAGTTACCCACCGGGACAGCTAATCTACAATGAGCAGTTCTTC. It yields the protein CASSYPPGQLIYNEQFF.

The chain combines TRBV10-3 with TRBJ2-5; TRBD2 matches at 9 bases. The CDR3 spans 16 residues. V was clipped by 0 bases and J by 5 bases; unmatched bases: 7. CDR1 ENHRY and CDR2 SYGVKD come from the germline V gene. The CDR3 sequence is CAISESRGRARETQYF. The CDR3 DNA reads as TGTGCCATCAGTGAGTCTCGCGGGAGGGCCCGGGAGACCCAGTACTTC.

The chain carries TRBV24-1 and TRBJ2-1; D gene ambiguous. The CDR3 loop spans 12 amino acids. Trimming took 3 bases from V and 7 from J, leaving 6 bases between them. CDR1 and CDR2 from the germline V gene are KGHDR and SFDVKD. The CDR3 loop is CATSDQVNEQFF. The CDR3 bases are TGTGCCACCAGTGATCAGGTGAATGAGCAGTTCTTC.

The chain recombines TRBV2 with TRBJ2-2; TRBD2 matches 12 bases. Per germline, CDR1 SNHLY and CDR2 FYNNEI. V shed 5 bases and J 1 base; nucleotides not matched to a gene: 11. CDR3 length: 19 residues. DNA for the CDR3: TGTGCCAGCAGTAATATGAGACTAGCGGGAGAGGGGAACACCGGGGAGCTGTTTTTT. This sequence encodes CASSNMRLAGEGNTGELFF.

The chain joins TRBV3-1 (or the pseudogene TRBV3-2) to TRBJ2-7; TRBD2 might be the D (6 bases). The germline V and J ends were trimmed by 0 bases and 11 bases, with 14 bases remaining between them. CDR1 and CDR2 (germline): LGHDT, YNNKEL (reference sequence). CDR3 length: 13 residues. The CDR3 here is CASSQETGEGKYF. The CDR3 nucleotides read TGTGCCAGCAGCCAAGAGACGGGAGAAGGTAAGTACTTC.

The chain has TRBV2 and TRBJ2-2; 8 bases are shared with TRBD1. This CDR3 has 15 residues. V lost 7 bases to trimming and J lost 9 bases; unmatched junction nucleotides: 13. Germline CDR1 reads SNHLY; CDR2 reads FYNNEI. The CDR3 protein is CASKMGQVGLRELFF. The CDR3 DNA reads TGTGCCAGCAAAATGGGACAGGTTGGTCTACGGGAGCTGTTTTTT. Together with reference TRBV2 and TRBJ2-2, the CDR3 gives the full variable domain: EPEVTQTPSHQVTQMGQEVILRCVPISNHLYFYWYRQILGQKVEFLVSFYNNEISEKSEIFDDQFSVERPDGSNFTLKIRSTKLEDSAMYFCASKMGQVGLRELFFGEGSRLTVL.

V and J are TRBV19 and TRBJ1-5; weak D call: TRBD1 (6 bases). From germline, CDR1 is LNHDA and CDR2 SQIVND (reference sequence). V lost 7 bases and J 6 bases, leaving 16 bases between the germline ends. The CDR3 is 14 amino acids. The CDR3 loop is CASTLTGGFQPQHF. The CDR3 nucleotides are TGTGCCAGTACCCTAACTGGGGGCTTTCAGCCCCAGCATTTT.

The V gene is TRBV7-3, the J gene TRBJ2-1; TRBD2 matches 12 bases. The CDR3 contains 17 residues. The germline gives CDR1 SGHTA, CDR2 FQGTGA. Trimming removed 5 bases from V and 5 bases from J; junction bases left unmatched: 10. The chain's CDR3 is CASSHSGLAGLNNEQFF. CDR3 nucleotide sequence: TGTGCCAGCAGCCATTCGGGACTAGCGGGTTTAAACAATGAGCAGTTCTTC.

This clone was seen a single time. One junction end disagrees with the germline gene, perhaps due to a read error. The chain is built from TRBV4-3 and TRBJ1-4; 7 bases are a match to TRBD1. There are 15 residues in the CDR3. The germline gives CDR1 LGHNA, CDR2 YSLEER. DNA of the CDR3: TGCGCCAGCAGCCCCTCAGGGGGTTCTGGTGAAAAACTGCTTTTT. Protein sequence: CASSPSGGSGEKLLF.

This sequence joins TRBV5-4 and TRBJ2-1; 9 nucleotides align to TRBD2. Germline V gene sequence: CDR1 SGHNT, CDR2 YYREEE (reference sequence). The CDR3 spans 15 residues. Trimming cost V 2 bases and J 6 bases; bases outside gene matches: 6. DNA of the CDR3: TGTGCCAGCAGCTTCGGGACTAGCCACTTCAATGAGCAGTTCTTC. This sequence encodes CASSFGTSHFNEQFF.

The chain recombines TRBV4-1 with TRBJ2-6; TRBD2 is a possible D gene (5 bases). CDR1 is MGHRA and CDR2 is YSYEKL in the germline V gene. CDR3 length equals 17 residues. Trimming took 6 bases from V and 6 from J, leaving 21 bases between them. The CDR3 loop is CASSLSIGVSQANVLTF. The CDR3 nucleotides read TGCGCCAGCAGTCTCTCAATCGGGGTTTCCCAGGCCAACGTCCTGACTTTC.

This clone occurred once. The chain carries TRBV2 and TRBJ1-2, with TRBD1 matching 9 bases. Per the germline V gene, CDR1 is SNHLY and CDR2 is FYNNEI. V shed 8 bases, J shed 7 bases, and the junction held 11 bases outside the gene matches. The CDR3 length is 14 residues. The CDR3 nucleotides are TGTGCCAGCCTCACCGGGACAGGGTTCGGTGGCTACACCTTC. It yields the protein CASLTGTGFGGYTF.

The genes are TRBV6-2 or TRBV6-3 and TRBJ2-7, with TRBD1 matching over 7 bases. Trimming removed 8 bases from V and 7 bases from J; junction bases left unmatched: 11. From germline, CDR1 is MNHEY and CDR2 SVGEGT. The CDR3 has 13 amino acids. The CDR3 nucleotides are TGTGCCAGCTGTTGGGACAGCGTTGGAGAGCAGTACTTC. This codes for CASCWDSVGEQYF.

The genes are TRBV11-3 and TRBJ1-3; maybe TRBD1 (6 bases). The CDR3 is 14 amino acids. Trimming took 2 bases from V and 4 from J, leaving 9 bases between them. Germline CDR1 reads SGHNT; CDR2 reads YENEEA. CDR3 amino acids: CASSLSGHGNTIYF. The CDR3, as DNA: TGTGCCAGCAGCTTATCGGGACACGGAAACACCATATATTTT.

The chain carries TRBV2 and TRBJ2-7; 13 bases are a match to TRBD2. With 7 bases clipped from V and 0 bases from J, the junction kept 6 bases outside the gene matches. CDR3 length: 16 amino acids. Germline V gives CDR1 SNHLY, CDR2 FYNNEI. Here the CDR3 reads CASNRLAGGSSYEQYF. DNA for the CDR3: TGTGCCAGCAATCGACTAGCGGGAGGTAGCTCCTACGAGCAGTACTTC. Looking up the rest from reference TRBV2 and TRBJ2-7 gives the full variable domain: EPEVTQTPSHQVTQMGQEVILRCVPISNHLYFYWYRQILGQKVEFLVSFYNNEISEKSEIFDDQFSVERPDGSNFTLKIRSTKLEDSAMYFCASNRLAGGSSYEQYFGPGTRLTVT.

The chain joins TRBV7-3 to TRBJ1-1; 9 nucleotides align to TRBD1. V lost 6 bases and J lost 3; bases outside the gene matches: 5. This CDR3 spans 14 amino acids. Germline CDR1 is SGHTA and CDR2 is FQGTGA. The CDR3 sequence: CASSTQGADTEAFF. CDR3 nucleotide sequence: TGTGCCAGCAGTACACAGGGGGCGGACACTGAAGCTTTCTTT.

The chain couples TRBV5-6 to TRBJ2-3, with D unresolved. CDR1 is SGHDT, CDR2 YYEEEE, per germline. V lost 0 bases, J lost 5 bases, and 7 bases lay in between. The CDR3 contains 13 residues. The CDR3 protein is CASSLGRGDTQYF. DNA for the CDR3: TGTGCCAGCAGCTTGGGGCGCGGAGATACGCAGTATTTT.